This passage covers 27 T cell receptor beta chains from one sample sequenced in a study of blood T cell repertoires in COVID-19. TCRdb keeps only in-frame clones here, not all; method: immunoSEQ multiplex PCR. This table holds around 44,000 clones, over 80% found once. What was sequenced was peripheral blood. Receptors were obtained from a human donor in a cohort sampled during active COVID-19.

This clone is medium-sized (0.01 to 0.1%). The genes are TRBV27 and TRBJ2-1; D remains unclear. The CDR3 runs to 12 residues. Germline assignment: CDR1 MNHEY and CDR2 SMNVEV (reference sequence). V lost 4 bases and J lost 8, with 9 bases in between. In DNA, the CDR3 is TGTGCCAGCAGTTACTCCGTCCATGAGCAGTTCTTC. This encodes CASSYSVHEQFF.

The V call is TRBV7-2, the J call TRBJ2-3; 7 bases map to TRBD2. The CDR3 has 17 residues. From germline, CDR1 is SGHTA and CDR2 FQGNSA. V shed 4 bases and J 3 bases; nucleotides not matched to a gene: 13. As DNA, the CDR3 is TGTGCCAGCAGCTCCAACGCAAGACTAGCCTGGACAGATACGCAGTATTTT. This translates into CASSSNARLAWTDTQYF.

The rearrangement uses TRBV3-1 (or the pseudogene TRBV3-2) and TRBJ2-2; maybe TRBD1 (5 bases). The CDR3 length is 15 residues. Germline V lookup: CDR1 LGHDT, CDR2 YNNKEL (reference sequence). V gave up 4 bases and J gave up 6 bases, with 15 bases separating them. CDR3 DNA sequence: TGTGCCAGCAGCCTAGTAGGGGCCGGGTCCGGGGAGCTGTTTTTT. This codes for CASSLVGAGSGELFF.

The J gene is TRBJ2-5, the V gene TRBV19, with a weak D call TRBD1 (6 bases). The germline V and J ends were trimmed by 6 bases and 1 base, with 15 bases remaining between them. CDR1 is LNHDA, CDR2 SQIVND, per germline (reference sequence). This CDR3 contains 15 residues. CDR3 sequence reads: CASRQQGFGQETQYF. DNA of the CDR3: TGTGCCAGTAGACAACAGGGTTTCGGCCAAGAGACCCAGTACTTC. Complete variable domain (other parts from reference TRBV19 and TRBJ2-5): DGGITQSPKYLFRKEGQNVTLSCEQNLNHDAMYWYRQDPGQGLRLIYYSQIVNDFQKGDIAEGYSVSREKKESFPLTVTSAQKNPTAFYLCASRQQGFGQETQYFGPGTRLLVL.

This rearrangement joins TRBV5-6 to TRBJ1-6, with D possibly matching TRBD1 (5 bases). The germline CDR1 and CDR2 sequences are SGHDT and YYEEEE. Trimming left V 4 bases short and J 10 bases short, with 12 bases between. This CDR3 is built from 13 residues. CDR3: CASSEGVFSPLHF. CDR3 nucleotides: TGTGCCAGCAGCGAAGGGGTCTTCTCACCCCTCCACTTT.

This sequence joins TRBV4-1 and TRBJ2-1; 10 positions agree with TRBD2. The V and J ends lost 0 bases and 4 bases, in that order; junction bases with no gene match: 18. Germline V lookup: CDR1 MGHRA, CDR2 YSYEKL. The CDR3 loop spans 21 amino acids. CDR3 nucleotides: TGCGCCAGCAGCCAAGATCGACTAGCGGGTTACTTTACGCCGCTTTACAATGAGCAGTTCTTC. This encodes CASSQDRLAGYFTPLYNEQFF.

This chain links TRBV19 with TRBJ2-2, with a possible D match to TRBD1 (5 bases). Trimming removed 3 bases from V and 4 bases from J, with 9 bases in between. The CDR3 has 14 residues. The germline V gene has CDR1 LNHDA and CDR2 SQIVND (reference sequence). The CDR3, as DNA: TGTGCCAGTAGTATGGGTGGGGCCACCGGGGAGCTGTTTTTT. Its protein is CASSMGGATGELFF.

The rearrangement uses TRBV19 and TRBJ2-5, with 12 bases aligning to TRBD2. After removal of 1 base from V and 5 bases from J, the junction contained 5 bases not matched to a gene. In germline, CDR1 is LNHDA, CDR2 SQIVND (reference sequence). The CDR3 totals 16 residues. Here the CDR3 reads CASSIVTSGRRETQYF. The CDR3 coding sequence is TGTGCCAGTAGTATAGTTACTAGCGGGAGGAGGGAGACCCAGTACTTC.

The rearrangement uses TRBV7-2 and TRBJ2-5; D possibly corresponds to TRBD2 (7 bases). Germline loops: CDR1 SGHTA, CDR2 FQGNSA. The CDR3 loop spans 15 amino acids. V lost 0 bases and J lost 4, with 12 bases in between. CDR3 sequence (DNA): TGTGCCAGCAGCTTAGCTAGGGGGGGGTTAGAGACCCAGTACTTC. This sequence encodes CASSLARGGLETQYF.

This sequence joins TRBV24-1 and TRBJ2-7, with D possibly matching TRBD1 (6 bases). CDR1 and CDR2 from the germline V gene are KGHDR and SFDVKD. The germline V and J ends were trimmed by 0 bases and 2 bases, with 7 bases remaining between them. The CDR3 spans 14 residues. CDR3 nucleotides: TGTGCCACCAGTGATTTGAGGACAGCCTACGAGCAGTACTTC. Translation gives CATSDLRTAYEQYF.

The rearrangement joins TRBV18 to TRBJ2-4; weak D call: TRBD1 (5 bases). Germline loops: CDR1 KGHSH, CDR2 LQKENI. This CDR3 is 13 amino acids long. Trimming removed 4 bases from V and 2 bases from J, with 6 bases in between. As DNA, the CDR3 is TGTGCCAGCTCACAGGGGTCCAAAAACATTCAGTACTTC. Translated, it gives CASSQGSKNIQYF.

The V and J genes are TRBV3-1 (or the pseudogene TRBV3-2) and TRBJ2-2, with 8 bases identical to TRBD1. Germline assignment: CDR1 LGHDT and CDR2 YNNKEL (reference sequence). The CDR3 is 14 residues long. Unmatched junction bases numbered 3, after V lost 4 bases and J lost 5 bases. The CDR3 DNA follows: TGTGCCAGCAGCCGGGGACAGGTTACCGGGGAGCTGTTTTTT. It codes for CASSRGQVTGELFF.

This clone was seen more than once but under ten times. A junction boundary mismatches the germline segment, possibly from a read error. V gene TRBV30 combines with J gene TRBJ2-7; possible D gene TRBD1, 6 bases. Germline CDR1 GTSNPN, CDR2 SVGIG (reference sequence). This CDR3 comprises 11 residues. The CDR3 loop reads CAWSEGDKICF. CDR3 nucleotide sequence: TGTGCCTGGAGTGAGGGGGACAAAATATGCTTC.

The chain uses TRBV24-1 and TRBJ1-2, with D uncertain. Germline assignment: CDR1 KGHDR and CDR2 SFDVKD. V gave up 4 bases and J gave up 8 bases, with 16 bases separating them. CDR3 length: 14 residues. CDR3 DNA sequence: TGTGCCACCAGTGACGGGAGTCTAGGACGCGGCTACACCTTC. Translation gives CATSDGSLGRGYTF.

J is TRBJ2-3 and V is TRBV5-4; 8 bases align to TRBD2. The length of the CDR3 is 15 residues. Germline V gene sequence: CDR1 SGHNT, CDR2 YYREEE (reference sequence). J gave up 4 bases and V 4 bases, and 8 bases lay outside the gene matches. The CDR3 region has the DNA TGTGCCAGCAGCCTCGCGAGCGGGAGCGCAGATACGCAGTATTTT. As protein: CASSLASGSADTQYF.

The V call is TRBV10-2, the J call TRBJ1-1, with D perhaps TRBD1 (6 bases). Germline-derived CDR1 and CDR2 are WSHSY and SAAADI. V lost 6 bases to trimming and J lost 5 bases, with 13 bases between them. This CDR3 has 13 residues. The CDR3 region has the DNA TGCGCCAGCAGCCAGGGGCGCGAGACTGAAGCTTTCTTT. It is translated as CASSQGRETEAFF.

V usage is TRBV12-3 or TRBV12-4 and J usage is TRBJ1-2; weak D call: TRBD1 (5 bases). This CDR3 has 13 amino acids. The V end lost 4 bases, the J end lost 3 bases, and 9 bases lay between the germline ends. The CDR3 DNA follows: TGTGCCAGCAGTTCGACAGCAGACTATGGCTACACCTTC. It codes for CASSSTADYGYTF.

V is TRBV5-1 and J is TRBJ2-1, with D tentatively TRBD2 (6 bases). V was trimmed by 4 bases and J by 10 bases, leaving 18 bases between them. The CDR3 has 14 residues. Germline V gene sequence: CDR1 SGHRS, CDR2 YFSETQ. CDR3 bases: TGCGCCAGCAGCAGGGAGGCCAAACAAGGGGAGCAGTTCTTC. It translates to CASSREAKQGEQFF.

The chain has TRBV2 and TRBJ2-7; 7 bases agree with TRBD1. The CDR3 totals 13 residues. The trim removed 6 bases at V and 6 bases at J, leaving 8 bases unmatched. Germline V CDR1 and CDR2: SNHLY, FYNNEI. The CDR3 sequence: CASRRTGVPEQYF. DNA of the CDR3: TGTGCCAGCAGGCGGACAGGCGTCCCCGAGCAGTACTTC.

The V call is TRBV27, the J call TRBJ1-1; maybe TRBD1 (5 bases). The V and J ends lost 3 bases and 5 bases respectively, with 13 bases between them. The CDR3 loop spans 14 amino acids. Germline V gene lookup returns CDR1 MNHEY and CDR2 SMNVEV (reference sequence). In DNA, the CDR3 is TGTGCCAGCAGTTTCCGTAGGTCAGGGACTGAAGCTTTCTTT. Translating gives CASSFRRSGTEAFF.

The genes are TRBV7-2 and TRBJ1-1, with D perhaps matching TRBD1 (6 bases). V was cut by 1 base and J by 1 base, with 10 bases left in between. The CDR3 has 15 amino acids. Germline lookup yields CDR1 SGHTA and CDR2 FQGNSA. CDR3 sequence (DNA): TGTGCCAGCAGCTTAGTTGGCAGGGGGAACACTGAAGCTTTCTTT. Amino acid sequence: CASSLVGRGNTEAFF.

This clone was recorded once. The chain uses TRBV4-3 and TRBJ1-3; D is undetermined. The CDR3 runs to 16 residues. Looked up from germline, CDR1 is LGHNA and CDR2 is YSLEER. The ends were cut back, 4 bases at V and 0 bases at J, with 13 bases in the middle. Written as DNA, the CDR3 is TGCGCCAGCAGCCCTCAAGACGGAGGCTCTGGAAACACCATATATTTT. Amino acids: CASSPQDGGSGNTIYF.

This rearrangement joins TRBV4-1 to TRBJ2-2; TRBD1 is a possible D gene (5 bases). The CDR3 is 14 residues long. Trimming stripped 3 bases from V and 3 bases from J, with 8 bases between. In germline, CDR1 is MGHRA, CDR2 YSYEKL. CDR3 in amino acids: CASSHRDHTGELFF. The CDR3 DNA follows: TGCGCCAGCAGCCACAGGGATCACACCGGGGAGCTGTTTTTT.

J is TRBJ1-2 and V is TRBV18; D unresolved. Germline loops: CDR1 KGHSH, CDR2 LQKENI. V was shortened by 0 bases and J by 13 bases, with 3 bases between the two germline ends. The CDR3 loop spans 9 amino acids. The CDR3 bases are TGTGCCAGCTCACCACCCCTCACCTTC. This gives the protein CASSPPLTF.

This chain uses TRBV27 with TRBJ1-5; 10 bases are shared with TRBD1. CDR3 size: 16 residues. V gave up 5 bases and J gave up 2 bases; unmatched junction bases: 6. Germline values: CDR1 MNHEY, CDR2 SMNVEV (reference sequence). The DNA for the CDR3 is TGTGCCAGCAGTCCTTGGGACAGGGGACGCAATCAGCCCCAGCATTTT. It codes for CASSPWDRGRNQPQHF.

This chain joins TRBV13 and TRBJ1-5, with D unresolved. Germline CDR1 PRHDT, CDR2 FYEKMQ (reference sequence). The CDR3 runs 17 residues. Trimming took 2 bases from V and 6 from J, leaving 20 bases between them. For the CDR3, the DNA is TGTGCCAGCAGCTTAAATCACAGAAGAGACGGTGGTCAGCCCCAGCATTTT. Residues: CASSLNHRRDGGQPQHF. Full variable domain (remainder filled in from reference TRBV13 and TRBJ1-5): AAGVIQSPRHLIKEKRETATLKCYPIPRHDTVYWYQQGPGQDPQFLISFYEKMQSDKGSIPDRFSAQQFSDYHSELNMSSLELGDSALYFCASSLNHRRDGGQPQHFGDGTRLSIL.

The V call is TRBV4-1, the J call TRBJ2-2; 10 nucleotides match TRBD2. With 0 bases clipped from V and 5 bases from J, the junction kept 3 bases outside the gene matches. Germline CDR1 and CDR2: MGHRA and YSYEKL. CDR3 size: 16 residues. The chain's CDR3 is CASSQELLAGTGELFF. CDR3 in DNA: TGCGCCAGCAGCCAAGAGTTACTAGCGGGAACCGGGGAGCTGTTTTTT.